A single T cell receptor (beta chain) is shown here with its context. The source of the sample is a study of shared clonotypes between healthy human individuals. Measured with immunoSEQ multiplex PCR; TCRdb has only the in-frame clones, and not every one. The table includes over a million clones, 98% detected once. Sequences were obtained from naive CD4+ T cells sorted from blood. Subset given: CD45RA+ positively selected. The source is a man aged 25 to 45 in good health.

CDR3 sequence: CASSDVAGSSYNEQFF. In DNA, the CDR3 is TGTGCCAGCAGTGATGTAGCGGGGAGCTCCTACAATGAGCAGTTCTTC. V is TRBV25-1 and J is TRBJ2-1, with 8 bases identical to TRBD2. Per germline, CDR1 MGHDK and CDR2 SYGVNS. V was pared by 3 bases and J by 0 bases, with 4 bases of the junction left unmatched. The CDR3 runs to 16 residues.